The 14 T cell receptor beta chains presented below share a single source sample, sequenced in a study of T cells in Graves' hyperthyroidism and ophthalmopathy. There were TCR beta CDR3 regions amplified from RNA transcripts. HTBI primers were used for first-round RT-PCR of the TCR CDR3. TCRdb processed the multiplex PCR reads anew with MiXCR; each CDR3 protein has one entry. The table lists 600,000 to 700,000 distinct CDR3 sequences, less than 45% of them singletons. Sample: peripheral blood or thyroid tissue (not recorded which). The receptors originated from an adult man with Graves' disease, either hyperthyroidism or ophthalmopathy (not recorded which).

As to this clonotype: A much larger clone sits a single nucleotide away, making a read error possible. The rearrangement uses TRBV10-3 and TRBJ1-1; D gene uncertain. The CDR3 has 14 residues. Germline V gene data show CDR1 as ENHRY and CDR2 as SYGVKD. This chain's CDR3 is CAISVAGENTEASF. The CDR3 DNA is TGTGCCATCAGTGTGGCAGGTGAGAACACTGAAGCTTCCTTT.

The chain is built from TRBV5-1 and TRBJ1-2, with a tentative D call TRBD1 (5 bases). Germline CDR1 reads SGHRS; CDR2 reads YFSETQ. The CDR3 runs to 15 residues. With 1 base removed from V and 2 bases from J, the gap between germline ends came to 12 bases. CDR3 in amino acids: CASSLTGETNYGYTF. The CDR3 nucleotides read TGCGCCAGCAGCTTGACGGGGGAGACAAACTATGGCTACACCTTC. Filled out from reference TRBV5-1 and TRBJ1-2, the complete variable domain reads KAGVTQTPRYLIKTRGQQVTLSCSPISGHRSVSWYQQTPGQGLQFLFEYFSETQRNKGNFPGRFSGRQFSNSRSEMNVSTLELGDSALYLCASSLTGETNYGYTFGSGTRLTVV.

The chain has TRBV25-1 and TRBJ1-3; perhaps TRBD1 as D (5 bases). The germline gives CDR1 MGHDK, CDR2 SYGVNS. The CDR3 has 15 residues. Trimming stripped 6 bases from V and 4 bases from J, with 16 bases between. The CDR3: CASSQVGGSGNTIYF. CDR3 coding DNA: TGTGCCAGCAGCCAAGTCGGGGGGAGCGGAAACACCATATATTTT.

This chain connects TRBV20-1 to TRBJ2-5; 12 bases are a match to TRBD1. CDR1 is DFQATT and CDR2 is SNEGSKA in the germline V gene (reference sequence). V shed 3 bases and J 4 bases; nucleotides not matched to a gene: 12. The CDR3 is 17 amino acids. This CDR3 reads CSARPGTGGAGLETQYF. CDR3 nucleotide sequence: TGCAGTGCTAGGCCCGGGACAGGGGGCGCGGGTTTAGAGACCCAGTACTTC.

This rearrangement joins TRBV10-3 to TRBJ1-1; 10 bases align to TRBD1. V dropped 3 bases and J dropped 11; count of bases not matched to a gene: 15. The CDR3 runs to 16 residues. Germline V CDR1 and CDR2: ENHRY, SYGVKD. The CDR3 DNA reads as TGTGCCATCAGTGACCCGGGACAGGGGTCCCAGCCCCTGGCTTTCTTT. Translating gives CAISDPGQGSQPLAFF.

This chain joins TRBV24-1 and TRBJ2-5, with a tentative D call TRBD2 (6 bases). Trimming removed 3 bases at V and 4 bases at J, with 14 bases between. Germline V gene sequence: CDR1 KGHDR, CDR2 SFDVKD. The CDR3 consists of 15 residues. CDR3 region: CATSDGTGGGETQYF. The CDR3 nucleotides read TGTGCCACCAGTGATGGGACCGGGGGAGGAGAGACCCAGTACTTC.

CDR3 protein: CASSSMGQGTEAFF. The CDR3 DNA reads as TGTGCCAGCAGCTCGATGGGACAGGGGACTGAAGCTTTCTTT. The chain joins TRBV7-9 to TRBJ1-1; 10 bases are a match to TRBD1. Germline CDR1 is SEHNR and CDR2 is FQNEAQ (reference sequence). The CDR3 sequence is 14 residues long. J was trimmed by 5 bases and V by 4 bases; bases with no gene match: 4. Drawing the rest from reference TRBV7-9 and TRBJ1-1, the complete variable domain is DTGVSQNPRHKITKRGQNVTFRCDPISEHNRLYWYRQTLGQGPEFLTYFQNEAQLEKSRLLSDRFSAERPKGSFSTLEIQRTEQGDSAMYLCASSSMGQGTEAFFGQGTRLTVV.

The genes are TRBV10-3 and TRBJ2-3, with a possible D match to TRBD2 (5 bases). Deletions cut 3 bases from V and 0 bases from J, with 10 bases between. The CDR3 contains 15 residues. The germline V gene encodes CDR1 ENHRY and CDR2 SYGVKD. Here the CDR3 DNA reads TGTGCCATCAGTGATCGCAGCGGCAGCACAGATACGCAGTATTTT. As protein: CAISDRSGSTDTQYF.

This clonotype was picked up a small number of times. This chain connects TRBV7-2 to TRBJ1-1; tentatively, D is TRBD1 (6 bases). In germline, CDR1 is SGHTA, CDR2 FQGNSA. The germline V and J ends were trimmed by 3 bases and 1 base, with 15 bases remaining between them. This CDR3 has 16 residues. The CDR3 DNA follows: TGTGCCAGCAGCTTGCGTTACAGGGTCCCGAACACTGAAGCTTTCTTT. Its protein product is CASSLRYRVPNTEAFF.

The chain couples TRBV7-2 to TRBJ1-1; maybe TRBD1 (6 bases). Per the germline V gene, CDR1 is SGHTA and CDR2 is FQGNSA. Trimming took 5 bases from V and 1 from J, leaving 20 bases between them. This CDR3 is 17 amino acids long. CDR3 in DNA: TGTGCCAGCAGCCCCAGCGTAAAGGGGGGGCAGAACACTGAAGCTTTCTTT. This gives the protein CASSPSVKGGQNTEAFF.

Points on this clonotype: One junction end disagrees with the germline gene, perhaps due to a read error. The V and J genes are TRBV9 and TRBJ1-4; a weak D match, TRBD1 (6 bases). The CDR3 extends over 16 amino acids. Germline V gene lookup returns CDR1 SGDLS and CDR2 YYNGEE. The CDR3 spells CASSPLQGLQNEELFF. CDR3 sequence (DNA): TGTGCCAGCAGCCCGTTACAGGGACTCCAGAATGAAGAACTGTTTTTT. Full variable domain (outside the CDR3, taken from reference TRBV9 and TRBJ1-4): DSGVTQTPKHLITATGQRVTLRCSPRSGDLSVYWYQQSLDQGLQFLIQYYNGEERAKGNILERFSAQQFPDLHSELNLSSLELGDSALYFCASSPLQGLQNEELFFGSGTQLSVL.

The chain uses TRBV9 and TRBJ1-3; TRBD1 matches at 7 bases. CDR1 and CDR2 from the germline V gene are SGDLS and YYNGEE. V trimming: 4 bases; J trimming: 5 bases; junction bases outside the gene matches: 18. The CDR3 is 18 residues long. The CDR3 loop is CASSSRTGDGTGRNTIYF. For the CDR3, the DNA is TGTGCCAGCAGCTCTAGGACAGGCGACGGGACCGGGAGAAACACCATATATTTT.

The sample holds many counts of this clonotype. The rearrangement joins TRBV7-9 to TRBJ1-1, with 7 positions matching TRBD1. V shed 5 bases and J 2 bases; nucleotides not matched to a gene: 5. Germline CDR1 reads SEHNR; CDR2 reads FQNEAQ (reference sequence). The CDR3 runs to 14 residues. The CDR3 DNA sequence: TGTGCCAGCAGCGGAGACAGGGTTAACACTGAAGCTTTCTTT. Its translation: CASSGDRVNTEAFF.

The rearrangement links TRBV2 to TRBJ1-5, with 7 positions matching TRBD1. The germline CDR1 and CDR2 sequences are SNHLY and FYNNEI. Unmatched junction bases numbered 9, after V lost 8 bases and J lost 5 bases. This CDR3 comprises 14 residues. The chain's CDR3 is CASRTGTEDQPQHF. DNA of the CDR3: TGTGCCAGCCGGACCGGGACAGAGGATCAGCCCCAGCATTTT.